The clone carrying this TCR beta chain came up once. Authors' data handling: The authors estimated nucleated cell counts from reference gene primer amplification. Libraries were prepared by immunoSEQ multiplex PCR; TCRdb keeps only in-frame clonotypes and omits some of them. V and J calls and clone size come straight from that table; D and trimming were deduced from the DNA. The data show 90,000 to 100,000 clones, 87% seen once. This sample is part of a study of blood T cell repertoires in COVID-19. Study-wide background: Samples of COVID-19 (acute and convalescent) were obtained from the United States, Italy and Spain. From T cells, B-cell-depleted T cells, or PBMCs came the material, which was cDNA or gDNA.

Between the trimmed V and J ends, which lost 0 bases and 2 bases, there was a span of 9 bases. The germline V gene has CDR1 LGHDT and CDR2 YNNKEL (reference sequence). The CDR3 consists of 15 residues. V gene TRBV3-1 (or the pseudogene TRBV3-2) combines with J gene TRBJ2-3; unclear D gene. Sequencing was performed on peripheral blood. The TCR originated in a human donor in a cohort sampled during active COVID-19. The CDR3 region has the DNA TGTGCCAGCAGCCAAGATAACGGAGCCACAGATACGCAGTATTTT. Its translation is CASSQDNGATDTQYF.